This T cell receptor (beta chain) comes out of a study of shared clonotypes between healthy human individuals (dated by TCRdb to the early 2020s). Study-wide context: The cohort included a few men and two women between 18 and 49 years of age. For each donor, three plates each were used for CD4 naive and CD4 memory, two plates were used for CD8 naive, and one plate was used for CD8 memory. The study deeply sequenced blood TCR repertoires of about 5 healthy adults to estimate repertoire size and the extent of clonotype sharing between individuals. To increase sequencing depth and limit assay-specific biases, TCR repertoire library preparation and sequencing were carried out by different laboratories using diverse techniques. Leukapheresis yielded between about 0.85 and 9 billion PBMCs per donor. Study-level results and caveats: Across several donors, approximately 5% of naive CD4, 3% to 3.5% of naive CD8, around 2.5% of memory CD4, and roughly 0.4% of memory CD8 clonotypes were shared. Based on pairwise subsampling, the degree of clonotype sharing among donors was expected to be affected by sequencing depth. Clonotypes shared by all four sorted-subset donors showed higher generation probabilities than non-shared clonotypes. Incomplete sequencing was indicated by rarefaction of sorted-subset datasets, despite the large sequencing depth. The genetic and exposure-history diversity represented was limited by the small number of donors. Sampling was restricted to blood, and TCR repertoires in tissue are likely to differ from TCR repertoires in blood. Estimated clonotype richness was generally larger for naive than for memory subsets.

Using the deep immunoSEQ assay, TCR CDR3 regions were amplified from genomic DNA by multiplex PCR. Extracted genomic DNA from each cell subset was spread evenly across all wells of several immunoSEQ 96-well plates, with each plate serving as a replicate. For sorted subsets, each replicate PCR was loaded with around 200 ng genomic DNA, equivalent to roughly 30,000 T cell genomes. Purified libraries were quantified with a Qubit 3.0 fluorometer, sized on a Bioanalyzer 2100, and re-quantified with the KAPA Library Quantification kit. Each immunoSEQ 96-well plate was sequenced on its own single-read 150-cycle Illumina NextSeq 550 flow cell. The study's own analysis went as follows. Because the immunoSEQ output included only junctional sequences and no quality scores, the filtering could not be the same as the filtering used for full-length reads. Sequences were annotated with PyIR, a Python wrapper for IgBLAST v1.9, using IMGT germline references to assign V/J genes and CDR3. Reads with weak V/J assignments (E-value above 1e-6), missing CDR3, stop codons, out-of-frame junctions, or ambiguous translated residues were removed. V3J clonotypes were defined as sequences sharing an identical inferred V gene, J gene, and CDR3 amino acid sequence. To compute the percentage overlap between repertoires, the number of shared unique clonotypes was divided by the size of the smaller repertoire. RTK rarefaction, the Chao1 estimator, and Recon v2.1 estimates of unobserved clonotypes were used to assess repertoire richness. For all TCRbeta clonotypes obtained by the gDNA method from a handful of donors, generation probabilities were computed with OLGA. Not all clones reach the TCRdb copy of this immuneACCESS table, which keeps in-frame sequences only. Checked studies attribute under half of the gap to unresolved V genes and leave the rest unexplained. V, J and clone size were drawn from that table, and D and trimming were deduced from the DNA. The sample profile shows about 2 million clones; less than 95% of them were found once. The ten most abundant clones make up less than 1.5% of the sample.

For this clone: What this receptor recognizes is not known. Per-base qualities were not stored, and no clone one base away is much larger.

V drops 5 bases and J drops 12 bases, leaving 13 bases in between. CDR1 and CDR2 are drawn from the germline V gene (reference sequence): LNHDA, SQIVND. The CDR3 covers 12 residues, taking in both the cysteine and the phenylalanine. The CDR3 DNA has 36 bases and is translated from base 1. CD8 naive samples were obtained by positive selection for CCR7 among CD45RO-negative cells, yielding a CD45RA+CCR7+ population from which TemRA cells were excluded. Healthy HIV-negative adults with no recently reported acute infections or vaccinations were included as donors. Every donor was a Caucasian adult residing in Nashville, Tennessee, USA. Blood was collected by leukapheresis, and PBMCs were isolated by Ficoll-Histopaque density gradient centrifugation and then cryopreserved in liquid nitrogen vapor phase. Analytical flow cytometry was used to check the purity and quantity of each magnetically sorted T cell population. From each sorted fraction, genomic DNA was isolated and quantified by UV absorbance on a Nanodrop 2000c.

This receptor was taken from a man aged 18 to 30 in good health. The V and J genes are TRBV19 and TRBJ1-4, with no confidently assigned D gene. The sequencing sample was made of naive CD8+ T cells sorted from blood. This specimen's cell subset or site label, interpreted: CD45RA+CCR7+. The DNA sequence reads TGTGCCAGTAGTGCTAGCCCGGGAGAACTGTTTTTT. This is translated as CASSASPGELFF.